This TCR beta chain appears in the sequencing data of a study of siplizumab effects on memory and regulatory T cells. Remarks on this clone: Its specificity is not known.

Around 100,000 TCR templates per sample were assayed. Here immunoSEQ multiplex PCR was the method, and the copy in TCRdb shows in-frame clones only, minus some. The table includes roughly 92,000 clones, around 94% detected once. The V end lost 6 bases, the J end lost 4 bases, and 21 bases lay between the germline ends. Germline V CDR1 and CDR2: KGHSH, LQKENI. This CDR3 spans 16 amino acids. Study-wide results and caveats: Siplizumab produced a significant reduction in alloreactive sequences that were traceable to unstimulated CD4+ memory cells. Phenotypic classification as naive or memory proved unattainable for roughly 75-97% of proliferating CD4+ or CD8+ clones.

Material for sequencing was non-Treg CD4+ T cells sorted from blood. The genes are TRBV18 and TRBJ1-1; D is ambiguous. This receptor was taken from a human donor in good health. CDR3 DNA sequence: TGTGCCAGCTCTCGCCCCAGTGGGTCGGGTCGCACTGAAGCTTTCTTT. It yields the protein CASSRPSGSGRTEAFF.